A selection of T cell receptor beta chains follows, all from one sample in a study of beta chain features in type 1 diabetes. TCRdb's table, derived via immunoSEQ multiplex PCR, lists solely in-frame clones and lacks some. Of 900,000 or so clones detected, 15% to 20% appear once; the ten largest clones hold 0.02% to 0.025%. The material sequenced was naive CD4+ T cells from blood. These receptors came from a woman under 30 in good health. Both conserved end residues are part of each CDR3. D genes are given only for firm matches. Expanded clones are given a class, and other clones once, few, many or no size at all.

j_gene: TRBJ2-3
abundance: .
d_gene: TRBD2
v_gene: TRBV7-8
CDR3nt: TGTGCCAGCAGCCTAGGACTAGCCGGAGATACGCAGTATTTT
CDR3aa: CASSLGLAGDTQYF

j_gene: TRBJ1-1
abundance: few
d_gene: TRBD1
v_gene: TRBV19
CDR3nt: TGTGCCAGTAGTATCCAGGGGGCCACTGAAGCTTTCTTT
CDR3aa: CASSIQGATEAFF

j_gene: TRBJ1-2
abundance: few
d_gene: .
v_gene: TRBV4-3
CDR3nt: TGCGCCAGCAGCCTCCGGGGTACCGTATATGGCTACACCTTC
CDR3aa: CASSLRGTVYGYTF

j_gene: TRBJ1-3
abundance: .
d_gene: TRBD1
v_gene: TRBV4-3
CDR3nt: TGCGCCAGCAGCCAAGTCCCGACAGGGAGCTCTGGAAACACCATATATTTT
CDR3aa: CASSQVPTGSSGNTIYF

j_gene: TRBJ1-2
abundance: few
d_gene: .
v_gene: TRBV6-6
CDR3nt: TGTGCCAGCAGTTCTCACACGGATGGCTACACCTTC
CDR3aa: CASSSHTDGYTF

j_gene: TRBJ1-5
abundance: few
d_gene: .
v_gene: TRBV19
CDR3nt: TGTGCCAGCTCCCCCGTTGGTCAGCCCCAGCATTTT
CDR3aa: CASSPVGQPQHF

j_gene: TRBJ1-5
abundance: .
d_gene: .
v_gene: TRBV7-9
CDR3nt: TGTGCCAGCAGGAAAGGGGACAATCAGCCCCAGCATTTT
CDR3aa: CASRKGDNQPQHF

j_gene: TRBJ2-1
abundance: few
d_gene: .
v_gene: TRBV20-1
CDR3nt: TGCAGTGCTAGGGGGAGCAATGAGCAGTTCTTC
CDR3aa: CSARGSNEQFF

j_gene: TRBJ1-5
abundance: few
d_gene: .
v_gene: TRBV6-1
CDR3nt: TGTGCCAGCAGTGAAAATTCGGGGCAGGGGTATCAGCCCCAGCATTTT
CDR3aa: CASSENSGQGYQPQHF

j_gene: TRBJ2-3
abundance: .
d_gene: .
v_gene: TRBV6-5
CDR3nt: TGTGCCAGCAGTTACTCGGGCTATACAGATACGCAGTATTTT
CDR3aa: CASSYSGYTDTQYF

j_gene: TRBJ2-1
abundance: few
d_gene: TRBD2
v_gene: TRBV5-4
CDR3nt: TGTGCCAGCAGCCAAACTAGCGGGAGCTCCTACAATGAGCAGTTCTTC
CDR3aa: CASSQTSGSSYNEQFF

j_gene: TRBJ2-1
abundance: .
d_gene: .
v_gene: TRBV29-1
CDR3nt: TGCAGCGTTGAGTGGGACTCTCACAGTGAGCAGTTCTTC
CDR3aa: CSVEWDSHSEQFF

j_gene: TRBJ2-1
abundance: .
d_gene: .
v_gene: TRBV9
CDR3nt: TGTGCCAGCAGCGTAGATCCATCCTACAATGAGCAGTTCTTC
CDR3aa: CASSVDPSYNEQFF

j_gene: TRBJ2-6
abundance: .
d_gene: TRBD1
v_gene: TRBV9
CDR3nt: TGTGCCAGCAGCGCTCGGGACAGGGGCGCGTCTGGGGCCAACGTCCTGACTTTC
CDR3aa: CASSARDRGASGANVLTF

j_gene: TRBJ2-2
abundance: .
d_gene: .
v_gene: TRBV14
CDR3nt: TGTGCCAGCAGCCAACTGCGGAACACCGGGGAGCTGTTTTTT
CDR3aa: CASSQLRNTGELFF

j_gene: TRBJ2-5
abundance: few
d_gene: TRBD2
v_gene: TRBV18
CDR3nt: TGTGCCAGCTCACCAATCGCGGGAGGTCGGGAGACCCAGTACTTC
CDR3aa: CASSPIAGGRETQYF

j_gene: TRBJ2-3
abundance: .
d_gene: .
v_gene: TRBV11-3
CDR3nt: TGTGCCAGCAGCTTAGGGCTCGGGCAGTACACAGATACGCAGTATTTT
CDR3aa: CASSLGLGQYTDTQYF

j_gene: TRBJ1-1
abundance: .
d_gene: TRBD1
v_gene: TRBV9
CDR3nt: TGTGCCAGCAGCGTATTAGGGACAGGAGACACTGAAGCTTTCTTT
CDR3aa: CASSVLGTGDTEAFF

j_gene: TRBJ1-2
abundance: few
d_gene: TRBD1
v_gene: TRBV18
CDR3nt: TGTGCCAGTGACAGGGGAGACTATGGCTACACCTTC
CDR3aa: CASDRGDYGYTF

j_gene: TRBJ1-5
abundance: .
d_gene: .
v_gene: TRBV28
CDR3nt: TGTGCCAGCAGTTTTCCTGGCGGACATAGTCAGCCCCAGCATTTT
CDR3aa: CASSFPGGHSQPQHF

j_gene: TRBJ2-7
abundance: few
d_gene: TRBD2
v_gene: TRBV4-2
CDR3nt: TGTGCCAGCAGCCAAGCCCTGCGGGAGAACGAGCAGTACTTC
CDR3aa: CASSQALRENEQYF

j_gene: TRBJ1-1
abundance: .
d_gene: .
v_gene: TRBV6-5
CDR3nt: TGTGCCAGCAGGGGACAAACAATGAACACTGAAGCTTTCTTT
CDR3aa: CASRGQTMNTEAFF

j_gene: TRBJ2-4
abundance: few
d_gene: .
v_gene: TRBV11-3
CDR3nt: TGTGCCAGCAGCTTAGATCAAGGAAACATTCAGTACTTC
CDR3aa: CASSLDQGNIQYF

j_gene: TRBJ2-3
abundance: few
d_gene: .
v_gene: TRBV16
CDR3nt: TGTGCCAGCAGCCAATCTACAGGGGATACGCAGTATTTT
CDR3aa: CASSQSTGDTQYF

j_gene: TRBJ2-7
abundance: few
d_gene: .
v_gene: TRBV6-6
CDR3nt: TGTGCCAGCAGCCCCAGGGGCTCCTACGAGCAGTACTTC
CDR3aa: CASSPRGSYEQYF

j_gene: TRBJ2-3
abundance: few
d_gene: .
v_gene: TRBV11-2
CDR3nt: TGTGCCAGCAGAAGACGGCTCACAGATACGCAGTATTTT
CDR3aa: CASRRRLTDTQYF

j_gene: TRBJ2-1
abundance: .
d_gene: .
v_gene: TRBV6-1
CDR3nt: TGTGCCAGCAGCCCGCGGAGGCTCTCCTACAATGAGCAGTTCTTC
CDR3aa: CASSPRRLSYNEQFF

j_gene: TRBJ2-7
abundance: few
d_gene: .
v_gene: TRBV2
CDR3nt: TGTGCCAGCAGTGAGGGGGGGCGGCGCGAGCAGTACTTC
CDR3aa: CASSEGGRREQYF

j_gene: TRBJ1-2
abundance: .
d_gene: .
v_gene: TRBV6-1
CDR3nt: TGTGCCTCTCGAGGGAACCTACAAGGCTACACCTTC
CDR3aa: CASRGNLQGYTF

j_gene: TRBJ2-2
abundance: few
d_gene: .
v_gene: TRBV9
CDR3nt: TGTGCCAGCAGCGCCGACAGGAACACCGGGGAGCTGTTTTTT
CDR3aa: CASSADRNTGELFF

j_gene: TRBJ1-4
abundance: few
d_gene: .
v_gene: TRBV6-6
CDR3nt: TGTGCCAGCAGTTACTCATTTGCAACTAATGAAAAACTGTTTTTT
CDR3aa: CASSYSFATNEKLFF

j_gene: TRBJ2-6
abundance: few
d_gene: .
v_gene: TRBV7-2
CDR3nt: TGTGCCAGCAGGTTAACAGTCTCTGGGGCCAACGTCCTGACTTTC
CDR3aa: CASRLTVSGANVLTF

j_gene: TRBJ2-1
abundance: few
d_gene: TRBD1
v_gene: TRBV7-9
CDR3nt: TGTGCCACCAGCTTGGGACAGGGGTCCTACAATGAGCAGTTCTTC
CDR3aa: CATSLGQGSYNEQFF

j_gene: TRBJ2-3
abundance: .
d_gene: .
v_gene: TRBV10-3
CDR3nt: TGTGCCAGCAGGGCTAGCGAGTCCTCCGATACGCAGTATTTT
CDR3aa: CASRASESSDTQYF

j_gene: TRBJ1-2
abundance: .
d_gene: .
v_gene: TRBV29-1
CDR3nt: TGCAGCATCACTAATCAGCTCTATGGCTACACCTTC
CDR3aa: CSITNQLYGYTF

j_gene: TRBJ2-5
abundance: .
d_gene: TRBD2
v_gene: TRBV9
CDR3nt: TGTGCCAGCAGCGTAGGGACTAGCGTTCTAGAAGAGACCCAGTACTTC
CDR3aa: CASSVGTSVLEETQYF

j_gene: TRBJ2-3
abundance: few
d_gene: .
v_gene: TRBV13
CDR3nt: TGTGCCAGCAGCCGGCTTCAGGACCGCAGTTATACGCAGTATTTT
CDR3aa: CASSRLQDRSYTQYF

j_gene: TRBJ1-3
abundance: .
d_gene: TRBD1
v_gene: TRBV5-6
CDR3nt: TGTGCCAGCAGCTTACCACAGGGGAATGGAAACACCATATATTTT
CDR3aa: CASSLPQGNGNTIYF

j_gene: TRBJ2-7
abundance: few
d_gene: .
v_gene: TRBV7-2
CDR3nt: TGTGCCAGCAGCTTAGCGGGAGGAAGCTACGAGCAGTACTTC
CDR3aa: CASSLAGGSYEQYF

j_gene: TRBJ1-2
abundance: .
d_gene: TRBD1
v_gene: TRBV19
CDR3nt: TGTGCCAGTTTCTCTGGGAGGACAGGGTATTTTGGTGGCTACACCTTC
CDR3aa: CASFSGRTGYFGGYTF

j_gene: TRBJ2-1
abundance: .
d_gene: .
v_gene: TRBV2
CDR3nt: TGTGCCAGCGGCCGTAGCAGCTACAATGAGCAGTTCTTC
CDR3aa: CASGRSSYNEQFF

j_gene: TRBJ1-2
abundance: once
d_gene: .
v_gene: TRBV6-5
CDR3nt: TGTGCCAGCAGTCAACCTTTCGCGCATGGCTACACCTTC
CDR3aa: CASSQPFAHGYTF

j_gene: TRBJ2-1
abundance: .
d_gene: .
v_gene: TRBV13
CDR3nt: TGTGCCAGCAGCTTCCAGCGAGAAGACAATGAGCAGTTCTTC
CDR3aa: CASSFQREDNEQFF

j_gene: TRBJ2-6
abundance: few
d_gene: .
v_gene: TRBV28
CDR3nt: TGTGCCAGCAGTTTCCCCCACTCTGGGGCCAACGTCCTGACTTTC
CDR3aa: CASSFPHSGANVLTF

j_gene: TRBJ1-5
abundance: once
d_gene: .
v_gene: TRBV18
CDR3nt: TGTGCCAGCTCCTTCCAGGGGTTTGAGCAGCCCCAGCATTTT
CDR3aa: CASSFQGFEQPQHF

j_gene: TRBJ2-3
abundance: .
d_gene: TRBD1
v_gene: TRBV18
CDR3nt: TGTGCCAGCTCACCAGGGACAGTGAGCACAGATACGCAGTATTTT
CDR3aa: CASSPGTVSTDTQYF

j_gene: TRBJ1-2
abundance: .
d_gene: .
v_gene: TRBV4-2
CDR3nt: TGTGCCAGCAGCGGAGCAATCCCGGACGCGGGCTACACCTTC
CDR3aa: CASSGAIPDAGYTF

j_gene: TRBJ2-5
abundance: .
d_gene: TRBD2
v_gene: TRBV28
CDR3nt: TGTGCCAGCAGTGGGACTAGCGGGAGTAGTGGAAGAGAGACCCAGTACTTC
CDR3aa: CASSGTSGSSGRETQYF

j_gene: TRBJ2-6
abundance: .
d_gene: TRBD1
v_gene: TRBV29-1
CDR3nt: TGCAGCGTTGGTGGACAGGGCGAATCTGGGGCCAACGTCCTGACTTTC
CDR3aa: CSVGGQGESGANVLTF

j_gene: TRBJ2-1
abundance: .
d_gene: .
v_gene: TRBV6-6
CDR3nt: TGTGCCAGCAGTTATCGGGGGCTCGATGAGCAGTTCTTC
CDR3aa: CASSYRGLDEQFF

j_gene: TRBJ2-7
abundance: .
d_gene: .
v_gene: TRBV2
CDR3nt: TGTGCCAGCAGTGGGGCTAGTAGGTCCTACGAGCAGTACTTC
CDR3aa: CASSGASRSYEQYF

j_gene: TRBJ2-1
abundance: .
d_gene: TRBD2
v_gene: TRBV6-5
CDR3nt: TGTGCCAGCAGTTTTACTAGCGGTTTGAATGAGCAGTTCTTC
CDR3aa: CASSFTSGLNEQFF